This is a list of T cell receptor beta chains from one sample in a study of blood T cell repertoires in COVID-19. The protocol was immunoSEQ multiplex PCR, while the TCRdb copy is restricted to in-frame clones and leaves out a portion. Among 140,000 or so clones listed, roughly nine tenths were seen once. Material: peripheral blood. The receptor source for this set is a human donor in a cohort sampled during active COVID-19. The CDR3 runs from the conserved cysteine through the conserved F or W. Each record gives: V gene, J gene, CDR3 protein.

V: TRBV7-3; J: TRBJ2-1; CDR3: CASSYDRGINNEQFF
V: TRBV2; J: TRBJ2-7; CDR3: CASRDRPYEQYF
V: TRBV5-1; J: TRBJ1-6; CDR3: CASSLEGQGNSPLHF
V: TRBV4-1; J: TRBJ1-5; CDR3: CASSQGSLLGGLNQPQHF
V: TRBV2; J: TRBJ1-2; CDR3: CASSESERNGYTF
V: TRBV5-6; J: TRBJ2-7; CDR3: CASSLGRYEQYF
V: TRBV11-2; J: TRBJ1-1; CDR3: CASSWDGGAFF
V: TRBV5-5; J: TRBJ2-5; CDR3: CASSLPGSYGETQYF
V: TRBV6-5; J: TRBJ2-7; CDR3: CASSALAGGEQYF
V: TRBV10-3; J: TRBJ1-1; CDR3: CAISGGDTEAFF
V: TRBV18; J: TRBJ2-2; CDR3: CASSQTGARTGELFF